This TCR beta chain was obtained from a study of cytomegalovirus exposure and HLA in healthy donors. Study-level points and caveats: Sequencing probably produced one cluster of sequence variants that were highly shared. Later on, analysis showed that most CMV-associated TCR beta chains appeared to be HLA-restricted.

Germline-derived CDR1 and CDR2 are SEHNR and FQNEAQ (reference sequence). The J segment lost 3 bases and the V segment lost 5 bases, leaving 8 bases of the junction unmatched. The CDR3 consists of 16 residues. Each donor was nominally healthy when sampled (though unrecorded immune exposures were likely). This clone was observed a handful of times. Its antigen is not known. In the PCR, 60 Vbeta and 13 Jbeta primers were used. How the authors handled the data: In a later analysis, the count reached some 83 million unique TCR beta chains, with 8.5 million to 14 million shared. Produced via immunoSEQ multiplex PCR; TCRdb's table is partial and in-frame only. The V and J calls and clone size were taken over from that table, and D and trimming were inferred from the DNA. Among approximately 100,000 clones listed, roughly 80% were seen once.

The chain joins TRBV7-9 to TRBJ1-4, with 8 positions matching TRBD1. Sample: PBMCs. The clonotype comes from a man between 60 and 75 years old in good health and CMV-seropositive. The CDR3 DNA follows: TGTGCCAGCAGCATAGGGACAGGTCCGTCTAATGAAAAACTGTTTTTT. Protein product: CASSIGTGPSNEKLFF. The whole variable domain, remainder taken from reference TRBV7-9 and TRBJ1-4, is DTGVSQNPRHKITKRGQNVTFRCDPISEHNRLYWYRQTLGQGPEFLTYFQNEAQLEKSRLLSDRFSAERPKGSFSTLEIQRTEQGDSAMYLCASSIGTGPSNEKLFFGSGTQLSVL.